A selection of T cell receptor beta chains follows, all from one sample in a study of OX40 agonist ivuxolimab in advanced cancers. The table came from immunoSEQ multiplex PCR; TCRdb's copy has only in-frame clones and leaves some out. The sample records around 58,000 clones, 75% to 90% being singletons. This material consisted of CD4+ or CD8+ T cells sorted from blood, taken in a trial of the OX40 agonist ivuxolimab. These receptors came from an adult with an advanced solid tumor such as melanoma, head and neck, liver or kidney cancer. Each CDR3 is given with its conserved first and last residue. The order of the fields is V gene, D gene, J gene, CDR3 DNA, CDR3 protein. The D gene is left open where the match is weak.

TRBV2	NA	TRBJ2-1	TGTGCCAGCAGGTGGGAGGATGAGCAGTTCTTC	CASRWEDEQFF
TRBV6-4	TRBD1	TRBJ2-1	TGTGCCAGCAGTCCTTGGACAGGGGCGGCATACAATGAGCAGTTCTTC	CASSPWTGAAYNEQFF
TRBV18	TRBD1	TRBJ2-7	TGTGCCAGCTCCGGCGGGACAGGGGCCTACGAGCAGTACTTC	CASSGGTGAYEQYF
TRBV19	TRBD1	TRBJ1-1	TGTGCCAGTAGCCCGACAGGGGGGAACACTGAAGCTTTCTTT	CASSPTGGNTEAFF
TRBV10-3	TRBD1	TRBJ2-7	TGTGCCATCAGGACGACAGGGAACTACGAGCAGTACTTC	CAIRTTGNYEQYF
TRBV19	TRBD2	TRBJ2-2	TGTGCCAGTAGTCGGGGGACTAGCGGGAGTGTATACACCGGGGAGCTGTTTTTT	CASSRGTSGSVYTGELFF
TRBV5-6	TRBD1	TRBJ2-7	TGTGCCAGCAGCTTTAGTGCGACAGGGGGCTTTAACGAGCAGTACTTC	CASSFSATGGFNEQYF
TRBV19	NA	TRBJ2-1	TGTGCCAGTAGCTGGGACTCCTTAAACTACGATGAGCAGTTCTTC	CASSWDSLNYDEQFF
TRBV7-2	NA	TRBJ2-5	TGTGCCAGCAGCTTAGATGGCAGGTGGGGAGAGACCCAGTACTTC	CASSLDGRWGETQYF
TRBV19	NA	TRBJ1-3	TGTGCCAGCGGACTTTCGGGACATTTTGGAAACACCATATATTTT	CASGLSGHFGNTIYF
TRBV6-1	TRBD1	TRBJ1-5	TGTGCCAGCAAGGGGGACAGGGGTATTAGTCAGCCCCAGCATTTT	CASKGDRGISQPQHF
TRBV19	NA	TRBJ2-2	TGTGCCAGTAGTTTATCCGGGACCGCCGCAGCGAACACCGGGGAGCTGTTTTTT	CASSLSGTAAANTGELFF
TRBV5-1	NA	TRBJ2-5	TGCGCCAGCAGCTTGCAAGGGGGAGAGACCCAGTACTTC	CASSLQGGETQYF